A selection of T cell receptor beta chains follows, all from one sample in a study of cytomegalovirus exposure and HLA in healthy donors. Some clones are missing from TCRdb's copy, which holds only in-frame ones; the method was immunoSEQ multiplex PCR. The repertoire has under 300,000 clones, around 81% of them found once; the top ten carry approximately 8.4%. Sequencing was carried out using PBMCs. These receptors were collected from a woman aged 55-70 years in good health and CMV-seropositive. Both conserved end residues are part of each CDR3. The D gene is left open where the match is weak. Some rows have no size entry. The others give once, few or many, or a class for an expanded clone.

d_gene | abundance | j_gene | v_gene | CDR3aa | CDR3nt
NA | NA | TRBJ2-5 | TRBV28 | CASSLPQGTETQYF | TGTGCCAGCAGTCTCCCGCAGGGTACGGAGACCCAGTACTTC
NA | NA | TRBJ1-5 | TRBV6-6 | CASKEGNQPQHF | TGTGCCAGCAAAGAGGGCAATCAGCCCCAGCATTTT
TRBD2 | NA | TRBJ2-3 | TRBV28 | CATDTSGSTDTQYF | TGTGCCACCGATACTAGCGGGAGCACAGATACGCAGTATTTT
TRBD2 | NA | TRBJ2-3 | TRBV6-1 | CASYGGVSTDTQYF | TGTGCCAGCTATGGGGGGGTAAGCACAGATACGCAGTATTTT
TRBD1 | once | TRBJ1-2 | TRBV2 | CASSQDRAPGYTF | TGTGCCAGCAGTCAGGACAGGGCTCCTGGCTACACCTTC
NA | few | TRBJ2-2 | TRBV19 | CASSLGLESGELFF | TGTGCCAGTAGTTTAGGTCTGGAGTCCGGGGAGCTGTTTTTT
NA | once | TRBJ1-1 | TRBV9 | CASSVAPGDVTEAFF | TGTGCCAGCAGCGTAGCTCCGGGGGACGTGACTGAAGCTTTCTTT
NA | NA | TRBJ1-4 | TRBV9 | CASSPQGGNEKLFF | TGTGCCAGCAGCCCACAGGGAGGGAACGAAAAACTGTTTTTT
TRBD1 | NA | TRBJ1-1 | TRBV7-9 | CASSARDSPMNTEAFF | TGTGCCAGCAGCGCCCGGGACAGCCCTATGAACACTGAAGCTTTCTTT
TRBD1 | once | TRBJ2-2 | TRBV19 | CASSNPGTGNFGELFF | TGTGCCAGTAGTAACCCCGGGACAGGGAATTTCGGGGAGCTGTTTTTT
NA | NA | TRBJ2-5 | TRBV4-2 | CASSQVRETQYF | TGTGCCAGCAGCCAAGTTCGGGAGACCCAGTACTTC
TRBD1 | once | TRBJ2-7 | TRBV9 | CASSVGTGDEQYF | TGCGCCAGCAGCGTTGGGACAGGGGACGAGCAGTACTTC
TRBD2 | NA | TRBJ2-2 | TRBV7-9 | CASSQGLSIGELFF | TGTGCCAGCAGTCAGGGACTATCAATCGGGGAGCTGTTTTTT
TRBD2 | NA | TRBJ2-1 | TRBV7-9 | CASSLASGSRYNEQFF | TGTGCCAGCAGCTTAGCTAGCGGGAGCCGATACAATGAGCAGTTCTTC
TRBD2 | few | TRBJ2-7 | TRBV5-1 | CASSFGTSGTYEQYF | TGCGCCAGCAGCTTTGGGACTAGCGGGACCTACGAGCAGTACTTC
TRBD1 | NA | TRBJ1-1 | TRBV5-1 | CASSTGGGTEAFF | TGCGCCAGCAGCACAGGGGGAGGCACTGAAGCTTTCTTT
NA | once | TRBJ1-2 | TRBV15 | CATSRDGSGAYGYTF | TGTGCCACCAGCAGAGATGGTTCAGGGGCCTATGGCTACACCTTC
TRBD1 | few | TRBJ2-5 | TRBV6-6 | CASSPRDRGQETQYF | TGTGCCAGCAGTCCCCGGGACAGGGGGCAAGAGACCCAGTACTTC
TRBD1 | once | TRBJ1-3 | TRBV30 | CAWTRQGNTIYF | TGTGCCTGGACACGACAGGGGAACACCATATATTTT
NA | NA | TRBJ2-7 | TRBV19 | CASSIVGRDSLSYEQYF | TGTGCCAGTAGTATAGTCGGTCGGGACTCGCTCTCCTACGAGCAGTACTTC
NA | NA | TRBJ1-2 | TRBV5-1 | CASSLAQSIYGYTF | TGCGCCAGCAGCTTGGCGCAGTCCATCTATGGCTACACCTTC
TRBD1 | NA | TRBJ2-1 | TRBV18 | CASSPDTWTGGSREQFF | TGTGCCAGCTCACCAGATACTTGGACAGGGGGCAGTCGTGAGCAGTTCTTC
NA | NA | TRBJ2-7 | TRBV5-1 | CASSLEQRSYYEQYF | TGCGCCAGCAGCTTGGAGCAGCGGAGTTACTACGAGCAGTACTTC
TRBD2 | NA | TRBJ2-3 | TRBV6-6 | CASSPLGLARDTQYF | TGTGCCAGCAGCCCCTTGGGACTAGCGAGAGATACGCAGTATTTT
NA | NA | TRBJ1-1 | TRBV9 | CASSVEGGFWRDTEAFF | TGTGCCAGCAGCGTAGAGGGAGGGTTCTGGAGGGACACTGAAGCTTTCTTT
TRBD2 | once | TRBJ2-3 | TRBV5-1 | CASSPSGGTDTQYF | TGCGCCAGCAGCCCTAGCGGGGGCACAGATACGCAGTATTTT
NA | NA | TRBJ2-7 | TRBV5-6 | CASSLERQARTYEQYF | TGTGCCAGCAGCTTGGAACGACAAGCCAGAACCTACGAGCAGTACTTC
TRBD1 | NA | TRBJ2-3 | TRBV19 | CASSTPRQGRADTQYF | TGTGCCAGTAGTACACCTCGACAGGGAAGGGCAGATACGCAGTATTTT
NA | once | TRBJ2-7 | TRBV5-1 | CASSLAPGEVYEQYF | TGCGCCAGCAGCTTGGCCCCGGGAGAAGTCTACGAGCAGTACTTC
TRBD1 | NA | TRBJ1-5 | TRBV27 | CASRNPGGGEPQHF | TGTGCCAGCAGAAACCCAGGAGGGGGCGAGCCCCAGCATTTT
TRBD1 | NA | TRBJ2-7 | TRBV10-3 | CAISQSDRVGSYEQYF | TGTGCCATCAGCCAATCTGACAGGGTTGGATCCTACGAGCAGTACTTC
NA | NA | TRBJ2-2 | TRBV7-9 | CATRRGGGTGELFF | TGTGCCACCCGACGTGGGGGAGGCACCGGGGAGCTGTTTTTT
TRBD2 | once | TRBJ2-1 | TRBV30 | CAWRSGGSYNEQFF | TGTGCCTGGAGGTCGGGAGGGTCGTACAATGAGCAGTTCTTC
NA | NA | TRBJ2-7 | TRBV19 | CASSMAQASYEQYF | TGTGCCAGTAGTATGGCCCAGGCCTCCTACGAGCAGTACTTC
TRBD1 | NA | TRBJ2-7 | TRBV5-1 | CASSNGDRASYEQYF | TGCGCCAGCAGCAACGGGGACAGGGCTTCCTACGAGCAGTACTTC
TRBD2 | NA | TRBJ2-3 | TRBV30 | CAWSVLSGRGTDTQYF | TGTGCCTGGAGTGTACTAAGCGGGAGGGGAACAGATACGCAGTATTTT
TRBD1 | NA | TRBJ1-1 | TRBV27 | CASSARQGLNTEAFF | TGTGCCAGCAGTGCCCGACAGGGGTTGAACACTGAAGCTTTCTTT
TRBD1 | NA | TRBJ1-3 | TRBV2 | CASSQDRALGNTIYF | TGTGCCAGCTCCCAAGACAGGGCGCTCGGAAACACCATATATTTT
TRBD1 | once | TRBJ1-2 | TRBV5-1 | CASSPSLGQGNYGYTF | TGCGCCAGCAGCCCTTCTTTGGGACAGGGAAACTATGGCTACACCTTC
NA | few | TRBJ1-1 | TRBV6-1 | CASSVTLDSEAFF | TGTGCCAGCAGTGTGACGTTGGACAGTGAAGCTTTCTTT
TRBD2 | NA | TRBJ2-1 | TRBV2 | CASRERDYSYNEQFF | TGTGCCAGCAGGGAGCGGGATTACTCCTACAATGAGCAGTTCTTC